This T cell receptor (beta chain) was identified in a study of Graves' ophthalmopathy and Graves' hyperthyroidism (dated by TCRdb to the late 2010s). For the wider study: Peripheral blood was collected at initial diagnosis, before any treatment. To tell Graves' ophthalmopathy apart from Graves' hyperthyroidism, and to predict which patients would progress to ophthalmopathy, the study relied on TCR beta repertoire signatures. In total, under 150 blood samples were TCR-sequenced: 43 ophthalmopathy, 80 or so hyperthyroidism and about 17 hyperthyroidism-to-ophthalmopathy patients. A discovery set of more than 90 patients (approximately 45 ophthalmopathy, 55 to 65 stable hyperthyroidism) was enrolled to explore V-J signatures distinguishing ophthalmopathy from hyperthyroidism. An independent validation cohort was composed of roughly 18 hyperthyroidism patients and some 16 patients who later progressed from hyperthyroidism to ophthalmopathy. In five to seven hyperthyroidism patients, the T-cell repertoire of thyroid tissue was compared with the T-cell repertoire of blood. Following sample collection, hyperthyroidism patients were given methimazole at a starting dose of 30 mg daily, and ophthalmopathy patients were given high-dose intravenous methylprednisolone. The roughly 100 discovery patients were divided at random into training and test sets in a 7:3 ratio. The full study reports these points: In cross-validation, the 13-signature model distinguished ophthalmopathy from stable hyperthyroidism with about 88% sensitivity and around 81% specificity, and in the test set the corresponding values were about 80% and 75%. No statistical method was used to set the sample size in advance, and the investigators knew which group each participant was assigned to. In validation, the model predicted ophthalmopathy progression with over 60% sensitivity and about 77% specificity; some 13 predicted patients were CT-confirmed with GO in a median of 6.5 months. Most of the expanded thyroid clonotypes with a frequency above 0.001 were also detected in blood, and it was suggested that the thyroid immune response may be reflected by blood repertoires.

For repertoire sequencing, the TCR beta CDR3 regions were amplified from RNA transcripts. HTBI primers and the Qiagen OneStep RT-PCR kit were used in a first-round RT-PCR, which was followed by a second-round multiplex PCR, size selection and purification. Sequencing of the libraries was carried out on an Illumina HiSeq2000 in paired-end mode with 100 bp reads. The study's processing was this. SOAPnuke was used to process the reads, removing any read that contained adapters or uncalled bases, had a mean Phred below 15, or lacked an exact match to the constant primer or identifier. COPE v1.2.5 was used to merge high-quality paired reads. Each unique nucleotide sequence was treated as a clonotype, and MiTCR v1.1 was used to align the clonotypes to the IMGT TRB V, D and J references. Only V-J combinations with frequency above 0.0001 were analysed, covering 99.2% of repertoires. For each V-J combination, a TCR clonal expansion and chaos score was defined as F50 clonal expansion divided by the chaos observed in the TCRdist matrix. Features were reduced by Welch's t-statistics and random forest to some 13 V-J combinations, which fed a naive Bayes classifier. The similarity between thyroid and blood repertoires was quantified using the Morisita-Horn index. The public sequencing data were trimmed at Q25 with fastp and processed into clonotypes with MiXCR by TCRdb, which kept only in-frame beta chains. CDR3 protein sequences are deduplicated, and each keeps its most common genes and DNA. TCRdb's processing, not the authors', yielded these V and J calls. This sample is represented by roughly 500,000 distinct CDR3 sequences; about an eighth of them were singletons. The ten largest clones represent 8% to 10% of the sample.

V and J lose 3 bases and 8 bases, and a span of 19 bases separates them. The CDR3 runs 15 amino acids, cysteine and phenylalanine included. The entry retains the CDR3 DNA only, 45 bases that are in frame from base 1. Based on the germline V gene, the CDR1 and CDR2 sequences are MDHEN and SYDVKM. This clonotype has ten or more counts. Its target antigen remains unknown. Base qualities are missing; no much larger clone stands one base away. Ophthalmopathy patients were characterized by moderately to severely active disease, a Clinical Activity Score of at least 3, a NOSPECS grade of at least 4, and a disease duration under 3 months. Anyone with other autoimmune diseases, uncontrolled infections, pregnancy or lactation was excluded from the study. Diagnosis relied on clinical symptoms, serum thyroxine, TRAb, thyroid ultrasound and orbital computed tomography. Ficoll-Paque density gradient centrifugation was used to isolate PBMCs from under 11 ml of fresh peripheral blood. Total RNA was extracted using Trizol reagent, and RNA quality was checked on an Agilent 2100 Bioanalyzer.

Sequencing was done on a sample of blood. The chain was built from TRBV28 and TRBJ1-2; 6 matching bases give a weak D call of TRBD1. The origin of this receptor is a woman in her 30s with Graves' ophthalmopathy. Donor details come from another sample of the same person, matched by shared clones. The CDR3 in this case is CASSFRGASRRGYTF. The nucleotide sequence reads as follows: TGTGCCAGCAGTTTTCGGGGGGCGTCCCGCCGAGGCTACACCTTC.